These 24 T cell receptor beta chains were all obtained from the same sample, sequenced in a study of technical replicates of blood from four donors. This table comes from immunoSEQ multiplex PCR, and its TCRdb copy is limited to in-frame clones, with some not included. The sample has fewer than 15,000 clones, roughly 94% seen once. The specimen sequenced was PBMCs. The receptors shown here come from a human donor in good health.

Here the CDR3 reads CASSRTAGISYNEQFF. DNA of the CDR3: TGTGCCAGCAGCCGGACTGCGGGGATATCCTACAATGAGCAGTTCTTC. This chain joins TRBV7-9 and TRBJ2-1; D may be TRBD2 (6 bases). The germline V and J ends were trimmed by 5 bases and 1 base, with 15 bases remaining between them. Germline V gene lookup returns CDR1 SEHNR and CDR2 FQNEAQ (reference sequence). This CDR3 region has 16 residues.

The chain carries TRBV28 and TRBJ2-7; D is uncertain. Trimming shortened V by 5 bases and J by 5 bases, and 19 bases separated the two germline ends. In germline, CDR1 is MDHEN, CDR2 SYDVKM. The CDR3 is 15 amino acids. In DNA, the CDR3 is TGTGCCAGCAGTCCTCCGGGTCACAAGACCCACGAGCAGTACTTC. The encoded protein is CASSPPGHKTHEQYF.

The V call is TRBV4-1, the J call TRBJ2-4; D is unresolved. Trimming pared 0 bases from V and 0 bases from J, leaving 12 bases between. The CDR3 runs 17 residues. The germline V gene has CDR1 MGHRA and CDR2 YSYEKL. The CDR3: CASSQETQFLAKNIQYF. In nucleotides, the CDR3 is TGCGCCAGCAGCCAAGAGACACAGTTCCTAGCCAAAAACATTCAGTACTTC.

This chain uses TRBV7-6 with TRBJ2-3, with D possibly matching TRBD2 (6 bases). V lost 5 bases and J lost 0, with 9 bases in between. The CDR3 runs 14 residues. Germline V gene sequence: CDR1 SGHVS, CDR2 FNYEAQ. The CDR3 region has the DNA TGTGCCAGCAGCGCGGGGCTGAGCACAGATACGCAGTATTTT. Translated, it gives CASSAGLSTDTQYF.

This rearrangement joins TRBV7-9 to TRBJ2-7; possibly TRBD2 for D (6 bases). Looked up from germline, CDR1 is SEHNR and CDR2 is FQNEAQ (reference sequence). Trimming cost V 2 bases and J 4 bases, with 12 bases left between them. This CDR3 region has 14 residues. CDR3 nucleotide sequence: TGTGCCAGCAGCTTATTCCAAGGAGGGTACGAGCAGTACTTC. Protein: CASSLFQGGYEQYF.

This chain uses TRBV6-6 with TRBJ2-3; TRBD2 matches at 8 bases. Germline V CDR1 and CDR2: MNHNY, SVGAGI (reference sequence). This CDR3 spans 16 amino acids. Trimming at V came to 6 bases and at J to 3 bases, leaving 11 bases not matched to a gene. The DNA of the CDR3 is TGTGCCAGCAGATATGCCTTGGGACTAGGTACAGATACGCAGTATTTT. It codes for CASRYALGLGTDTQYF.

This clone was detected only once. This chain links TRBV11-3 with TRBJ2-4; D perhaps matches TRBD2 (6 bases). With 1 base removed from V and 5 bases from J, the gap between germline ends came to 9 bases. From germline, CDR1 is SGHNT and CDR2 YENEEA. The CDR3 length is 14 residues. The CDR3 bases are TGTGCCAGCAGCTTAGGCGGAGGGGAAAACATTCAGTACTTC. It specifies CASSLGGGENIQYF.

V is TRBV30 and J is TRBJ2-1; D might be TRBD2 (5 bases). CDR1 is GTSNPN and CDR2 is SVGIG in the germline V gene (reference sequence). The V and J ends lost 0 bases and 3 bases respectively, with 12 bases between them. This CDR3 spans 15 amino acids. CDR3 bases: TGTGCCTGGAGTGTACCGGGCGGGTTCTACAATGAGCAGTTCTTC. Amino acid sequence: CAWSVPGGFYNEQFF.

V usage is TRBV29-1 and J usage is TRBJ2-7; 7 nucleotides agree with TRBD1. CDR3 size: 13 residues. CDR1 and CDR2 (germline): SQVTM, ANQGSEA. The trim removed 3 bases at V and 6 bases at J, leaving 8 bases unmatched. The CDR3 loop reads CSVDSVRTGEQYF. The CDR3, as DNA: TGCAGCGTTGATTCGGTTCGGACAGGCGAGCAGTACTTC.

The rearrangement links TRBV7-9 to TRBJ2-7; perhaps TRBD2 as D (5 bases). V lost 1 base and J lost 1, with 8 bases in between. Looked up from germline, CDR1 is SEHNR and CDR2 is FQNEAQ (reference sequence). CDR3 size: 14 residues. The chain's CDR3 is CASSLDRGSYEQYF. The DNA of the CDR3 is TGTGCCAGCAGCTTAGACCGGGGTTCCTACGAGCAGTACTTC.

The J gene is TRBJ2-2, the V gene TRBV27; 9 bases agree with TRBD1. The V gene's germline CDR1 is MNHEY and CDR2 SMNVEV (reference sequence). Trimming at V came to 6 bases and at J to 7 bases, leaving 12 bases not matched to a gene. The CDR3 runs 16 residues. The CDR3 sequence is CASSILTGGGGGELFF. Written as DNA, the CDR3 is TGTGCCAGCAGCATCTTGACAGGGGGGGGCGGCGGGGAGCTGTTTTTT.

The chain combines TRBV27 with TRBJ2-1, with 12 positions matching TRBD2. Germline CDR1 and CDR2: MNHEY and SMNVEV (reference sequence). This CDR3 has 14 amino acids. Germline trimming cut 9 bases from V and 5 bases from J; bases unmatched to any gene: 5. DNA for the CDR3: TGTGCCAGTCTAGCGGGAGGGATCCACAATGAGCAGTTCTTC. Residues: CASLAGGIHNEQFF.

This chain links TRBV18 with TRBJ2-3, with 9 bases that match TRBD1. Germline V gene lookup returns CDR1 KGHSH and CDR2 LQKENI. CDR3 length: 17 residues. With 2 bases clipped from V and 5 bases from J, the junction kept 11 bases outside the gene matches. CDR3 loop: CASSPRESGQGEDTQYF. CDR3 coding DNA: TGTGCCAGCTCACCAAGGGAGTCGGGACAGGGAGAAGATACGCAGTATTTT.

V is TRBV14 and J is TRBJ1-1, with 8 positions matching TRBD1. This CDR3 comprises 15 residues. Germline lookup yields CDR1 SGHDN and CDR2 FVKESK. Losses at the gene ends were 4 bases for V and 0 bases for J; bases not matched to a gene: 4. The CDR3 spells CASSLTGGMNTEAFF. The CDR3, as DNA: TGTGCCAGCAGCCTAACAGGGGGGATGAACACTGAAGCTTTCTTT.

V is TRBV5-4 and J is TRBJ2-3; 7 bases align to TRBD2. CDR1 and CDR2 (germline): SGHNT, YYREEE (reference sequence). The CDR3 has 15 amino acids. The junction had 6 bases not matched to a gene; V was cut back by 4 bases and J by 1 base. The CDR3 nucleotides are TGTGCCAGCAGCCCCGAGGCGGGAGGCACAGATACGCAGTATTTT. Its protein is CASSPEAGGTDTQYF.

The V and J genes are TRBV18 and TRBJ1-1; the match to TRBD1 covers 9 bases. This CDR3 is 14 amino acids long. Per the germline V gene, CDR1 is KGHSH and CDR2 is LQKENI. Unmatched junction bases numbered 4, after V lost 3 bases and J lost 5 bases. CDR3 DNA sequence: TGTGCCAGCTCACCGGTGACAGGGGGAACTGAAGCTTTCTTT. Protein sequence: CASSPVTGGTEAFF.

This chain connects TRBV28 to TRBJ1-1, with D possibly TRBD1 on 6 matching bases. Germline CDR1 reads MDHEN; CDR2 reads SYDVKM. The CDR3 sequence is 13 residues long. V lost 5 bases to trimming and J lost 1 base, with 8 bases between them. CDR3 nucleotides: TGTGCCAGCAGTCACAGGGCGAACACTGAAGCTTTCTTT. Amino acids: CASSHRANTEAFF.

In DNA, the CDR3 is TGTGCCAGCAGCCAAGCCTCATTTAGCGGAGGGTCCTACAATGAGCAGTTCTTC. As protein: CASSQASFSGGSYNEQFF. The rearrangement uses TRBV4-2 and TRBJ2-1; tentatively, D is TRBD2 (6 bases). This CDR3 has 18 amino acids. The ends were cut back, 1 base at V and 1 base at J, with 17 bases in the middle. In germline, CDR1 is LGHNA, CDR2 YNFKEQ.

This chain joins TRBV7-8 and TRBJ1-2; the D gene is possibly TRBD1 (5 bases). Per the germline V gene, CDR1 is SGHVS and CDR2 is FQNEAQ. The CDR3 runs to 18 residues. Trimming took off 1 base at V and 8 bases at J, with 26 bases between the two ends. The CDR3 protein is CASSLGFGAGTRIGGYTF. The CDR3 nucleotides are TGTGCCAGCAGCTTAGGTTTCGGGGCAGGGACTAGGATAGGAGGCTACACCTTC.

J is TRBJ1-1 and V is TRBV27, with TRBD1 matching 8 bases. Germline CDR1 and CDR2: MNHEY and SMNVEV (reference sequence). The CDR3 length is 14 residues. Trimming removed 2 bases from V and 4 bases from J; junction bases left unmatched: 3. CDR3 loop: CASSLRTGTTEAFF. The CDR3 region has the DNA TGTGCCAGCAGTTTAAGGACAGGGACCACTGAAGCTTTCTTT.

The gene calls are TRBV4-1 and TRBJ2-5, with 8 bases identical to TRBD2. CDR3 length: 16 residues. Germline lookup yields CDR1 MGHRA and CDR2 YSYEKL. V lost 4 bases, J lost 5 bases, and 12 bases stayed unmatched. CDR3 sequence: CASSLARGAGEETQYF. The CDR3 DNA follows: TGCGCCAGCAGCCTCGCTCGAGGAGCGGGAGAGGAGACCCAGTACTTC.

As DNA, the CDR3 is TGCAGCGTCCGGGAATCCTACAATGAGCAGTTCTTC. Protein sequence: CSVRESYNEQFF. This chain connects TRBV29-1 to TRBJ2-1; the D gene is possibly TRBD2 (5 bases). V was pared by 6 bases and J by 1 base, with 7 bases between. CDR3 size: 12 residues. CDR1 SQVTM and CDR2 ANQGSEA come from the germline V gene.

This clone occurred once. V gene TRBV5-1 combines with J gene TRBJ2-3, with 8 bases identical to TRBD2. The germline V gene encodes CDR1 SGHRS and CDR2 YFSETQ. This CDR3 has 16 amino acids. The V and J ends lost 0 bases and 3 bases, in that order; junction bases with no gene match: 6. This chain's CDR3 is CASSLGFGGGTDTQYF. The DNA for the CDR3 is TGCGCCAGCAGCTTGGGATTCGGGGGGGGAACAGATACGCAGTATTTT.

This chain connects TRBV11-3 to TRBJ2-2; tentatively, D is TRBD2 (6 bases). The CDR3 contains 18 residues. Between the trimmed V and J ends, which lost 4 bases and 4 bases, there was a span of 22 bases. CDR1 is SGHNT and CDR2 is YENEEA in the germline V gene. The CDR3 DNA reads as TGTGCCAGCAGCTGGGGCCGGGCTAGCGCTAAATTCACCGGGGAGCTGTTTTTT. This gives the protein CASSWGRASAKFTGELFF.